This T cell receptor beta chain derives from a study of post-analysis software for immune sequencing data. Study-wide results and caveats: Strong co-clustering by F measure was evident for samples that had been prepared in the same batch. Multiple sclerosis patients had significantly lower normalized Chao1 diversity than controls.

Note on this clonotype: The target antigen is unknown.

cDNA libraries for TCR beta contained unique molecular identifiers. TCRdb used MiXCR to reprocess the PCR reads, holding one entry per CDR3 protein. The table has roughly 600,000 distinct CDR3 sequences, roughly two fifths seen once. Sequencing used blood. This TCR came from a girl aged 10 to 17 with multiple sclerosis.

CDR3: CASSPGFNNKETQYF. The CDR3 DNA follows: TGTGCCAGCAGTCCAGGATTCAACAACAAAGAGACCCAGTACTTC. This chain links TRBV6-5 with TRBJ2-5; D not certain. Deletions cut 5 bases from V and 3 bases from J, with 16 bases between. The CDR3 runs to 15 residues. CDR1 and CDR2 (germline): MNHEY, SVGAGI.